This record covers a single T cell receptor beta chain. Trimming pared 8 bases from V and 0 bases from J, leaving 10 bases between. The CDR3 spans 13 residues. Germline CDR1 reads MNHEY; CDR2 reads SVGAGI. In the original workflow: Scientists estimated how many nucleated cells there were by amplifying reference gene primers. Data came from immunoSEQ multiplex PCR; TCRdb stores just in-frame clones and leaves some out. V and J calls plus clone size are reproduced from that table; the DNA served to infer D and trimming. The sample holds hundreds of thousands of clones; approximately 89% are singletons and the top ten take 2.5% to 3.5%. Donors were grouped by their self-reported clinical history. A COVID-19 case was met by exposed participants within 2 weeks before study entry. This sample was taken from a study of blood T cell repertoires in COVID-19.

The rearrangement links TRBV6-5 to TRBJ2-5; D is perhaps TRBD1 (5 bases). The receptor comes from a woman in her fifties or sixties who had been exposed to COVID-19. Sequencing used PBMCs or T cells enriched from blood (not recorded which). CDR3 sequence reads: CASRRTNQETQYF. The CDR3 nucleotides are TGTGCCAGCCGAAGGACAAACCAAGAGACCCAGTACTTC.